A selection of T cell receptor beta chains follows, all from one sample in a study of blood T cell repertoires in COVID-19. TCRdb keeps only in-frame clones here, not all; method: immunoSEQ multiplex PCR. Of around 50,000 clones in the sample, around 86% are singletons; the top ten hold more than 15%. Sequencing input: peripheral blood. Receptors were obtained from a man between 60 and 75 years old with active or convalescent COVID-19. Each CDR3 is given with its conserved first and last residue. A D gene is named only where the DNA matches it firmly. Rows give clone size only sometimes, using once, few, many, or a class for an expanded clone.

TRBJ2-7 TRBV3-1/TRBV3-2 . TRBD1 TGTGCCAGCAGCCAAGATGGGGTCCGGACAGGGTTATACGAGCAGTACTTC CASSQDGVRTGLYEQYF
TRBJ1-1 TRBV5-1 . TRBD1 TGCGCCAGCAGCTCGGGACAGGGAATGAACACTGAAGCTTTCTTT CASSSGQGMNTEAFF
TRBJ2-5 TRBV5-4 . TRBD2 TGTGCCAGCAGCTTGGCGGGGGGAGAGACCCAGTACTTC CASSLAGGETQYF
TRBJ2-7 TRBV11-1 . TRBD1 TGTGCCACCGCGGGACAGGGGGCGAAAGAGCAGTACTTC CATAGQGAKEQYF
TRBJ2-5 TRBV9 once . TGTGCCAGCAGCGATAGCGGCCAAGAGACCCAGTACTTC CASSDSGQETQYF
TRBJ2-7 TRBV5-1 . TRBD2 TGCGCCAGCAGCTTGGCGGGGGGGGAGAAACACGAGCAGTACTTC CASSLAGGEKHEQYF
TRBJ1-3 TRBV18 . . TGTGCCAGCTCACCCCGGGGGGTGTCGGGAAACACCATATATTTT CASSPRGVSGNTIYF
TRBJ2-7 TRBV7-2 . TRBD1 TGTGCCAGCGAAAGAGACAGGGGCGTCAACGAGCAGTACTTC CASERDRGVNEQYF
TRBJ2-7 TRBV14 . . TGTGCCAGCAGCCCTTACAGGGAGGGCGAGCAGTACTTC CASSPYREGEQYF
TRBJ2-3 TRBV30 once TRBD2 TGTGCCTGGAGTCTCGAAAGCGGGGCGTTCACAGATACGCAGTATTTT CAWSLESGAFTDTQYF
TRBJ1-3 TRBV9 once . TGTGCCAGCAGCGTAGAGGGGAACAGGTTCTACTCTGGAAACACCATATATTTT CASSVEGNRFYSGNTIYF
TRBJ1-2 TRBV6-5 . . TGTGCCAGCAGTTACTCGAAGGACAGCCCATCCTACACCTTC CASSYSKDSPSYTF
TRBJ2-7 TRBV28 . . TGTGCCAGCAGAAGTCTGGGACAATTCTACGAGCAGTACTTC CASRSLGQFYEQYF
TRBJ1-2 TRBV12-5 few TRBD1 TGTGCTAGTGGTTTGGCCCGGGACAGGCTTACCTATGGCTACACCTTC CASGLARDRLTYGYTF
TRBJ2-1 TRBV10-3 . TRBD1 TGTGCCATCAGTGACGCCGGGACAGGACTCAATGAGCAGTTCTTC CAISDAGTGLNEQFF
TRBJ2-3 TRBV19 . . TGTGCCAGTAGGGTGCAGGGGATGACAGATACGCAGTATTTT CASRVQGMTDTQYF
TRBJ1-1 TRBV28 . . TGTGCCAGCAGTTTTGGGCTGAACACTGAAGCTTTCTTT CASSFGLNTEAFF
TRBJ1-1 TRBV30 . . TGTGCCTGGAGAAGGGGTAAAGCTTTCTTT CAWRRGKAFF
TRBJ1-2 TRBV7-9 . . TGTGCCAGCAGCGGTACAGGCCCCAGTGGCTACACCTTC CASSGTGPSGYTF
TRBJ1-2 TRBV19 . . TGTGCCAGCGGGGGGGACCGTTGGCAGGGCTACACCTTC CASGGDRWQGYTF
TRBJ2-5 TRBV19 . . TGTGCCAGTAGTATCGGAGGAGTCGTCCAAGAGACCCAGTACTTC CASSIGGVVQETQYF
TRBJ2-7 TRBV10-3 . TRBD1 TGTGCCGTTAGGAGGACAGGGGGCTCCTACGAGCAGTACTTC CAVRRTGGSYEQYF
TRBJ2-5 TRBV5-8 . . TGTGCCAGCAGCGAGGACTGGCAAGAGACCCAGTACTTC CASSEDWQETQYF
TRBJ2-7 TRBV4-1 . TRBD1 TGCGCCAGCAGCGGGGACAGACCCCTTTCTGGGCAGTACTTC CASSGDRPLSGQYF
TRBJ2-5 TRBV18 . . TGTGCCAGCTCACCTGCAGGAGAGACCCAGTACTTC CASSPAGETQYF
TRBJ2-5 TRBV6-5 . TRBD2 TGTGCCAGCAGACTAGCGGGGGGGGCTCAAGAGACCCAGTACTTC CASRLAGGAQETQYF
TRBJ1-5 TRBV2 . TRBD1 TGTGCCAGCAACCCGAGGAGGACAGGGGGCAATCAGCCCCAGCATTTT CASNPRRTGGNQPQHF
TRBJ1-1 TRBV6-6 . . TGTGCCAGCAGTTACCCAGGGTTGGGGAACACTGAAGCTTTCTTT CASSYPGLGNTEAFF
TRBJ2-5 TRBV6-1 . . TGTGCCAGCAGTGCAGCCGGGACAAACTTAGGGTTACAGTACTTC CASSAAGTNLGLQYF
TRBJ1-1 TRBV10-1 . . TGCGCCAGCAGTGAGTCCGCGGGAGGCACTGAAGCTTTCTTT CASSESAGGTEAFF
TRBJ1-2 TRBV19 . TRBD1 TGTGCCAGTAGTAAGAGGCAGGGGGTTTTATATGGCTACACCTTC CASSKRQGVLYGYTF
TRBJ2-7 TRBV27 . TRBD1 TGTGCCAGCAGTTGGACCGGGACAGAGAACTACGAGCAGTACTTC CASSWTGTENYEQYF
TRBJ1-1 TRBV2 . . TGTGCCAGCACACAGACGAACACTGAAGCTTTCTTT CASTQTNTEAFF
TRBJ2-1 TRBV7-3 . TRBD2 TGTGCCAGCAGCTTATTAGCGGGGGGGGCCGGTGAGCAGTTCTTC CASSLLAGGAGEQFF
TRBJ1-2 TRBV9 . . TGTGCCAGCAGCGTTGAGGGATACTATGGCTACACCTTC CASSVEGYYGYTF
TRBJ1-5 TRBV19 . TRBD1 TGTGCCAGTAGTGACGGGGACAGGGTGAGCAATCAGCCCCAGCATTTT CASSDGDRVSNQPQHF
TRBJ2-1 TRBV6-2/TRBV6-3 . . TGTGCCAGCGGTTCTTCGGATGAGCAGTTCTTC CASGSSDEQFF
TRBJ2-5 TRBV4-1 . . TGCGCCAGCAGCCAAATATCGCTTCGGCAAGAGACCCAGTACTTC CASSQISLRQETQYF
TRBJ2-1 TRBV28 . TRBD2 TGTGCCAGCAGGACTATAGCGGGGGGGCGGAATGAGCAGTTCTTC CASRTIAGGRNEQFF
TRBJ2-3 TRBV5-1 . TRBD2 TGCGCCAGCAGCTTGGAGGTAGCGGGGGGCACAGATACGCAGTATTTT CASSLEVAGGTDTQYF
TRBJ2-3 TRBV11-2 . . TGTGCCAGCAGCGGCACAGGGATAGATACGCAGTATTTT CASSGTGIDTQYF
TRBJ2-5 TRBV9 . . TGTGCCAGCAGCCCAATGGGGGCGAGGGAGACCCAGTACTTC CASSPMGARETQYF
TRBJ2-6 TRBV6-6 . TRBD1 TGTGCCAGCAGTCAACCTACAGGGGGCGGAGTTGGGGCCAACGTCCTGACTTTC CASSQPTGGGVGANVLTF
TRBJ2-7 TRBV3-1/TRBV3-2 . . TGTGCCAGCAGCCAAGACTTAAATCGGGCCCCCGGGGATACCTACGAGCAGTACTTC CASSQDLNRAPGDTYEQYF
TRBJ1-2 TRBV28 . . TGTGCCAGCAGCCAAGGGACACCTTCTAACTATGGCTACACCTTC CASSQGTPSNYGYTF